A single sample gave rise to the 16 T cell receptor beta chains below, sequenced in a study of technical replicates of blood from a few donors. Here immunoSEQ multiplex PCR was the method, and the copy in TCRdb shows in-frame clones only, minus some. The sample yields approximately 75,000 clones, approximately 96% seen once. Input material: T cells isolated from PBMCs. The source is a human donor in good health.

This chain links TRBV5-1 with TRBJ1-3; the D gene is possibly TRBD1 (6 bases). V lost 0 bases and J 2 bases, leaving 6 bases between the germline ends. The CDR3 totals 14 residues. CDR1 is SGHRS and CDR2 is YFSETQ in the germline V gene. CDR3 in DNA: TGCGCCAGCAGCTTGGGGACAGCTGGAAACACCATATATTTT. As protein: CASSLGTAGNTIYF.

The chain carries TRBV11-2 and TRBJ1-1; D is unresolved. V lost 5 bases and J 4 bases, leaving 14 bases between the germline ends. CDR1 is SGHAT, CDR2 FQNNGV, per germline. The CDR3 has 14 amino acids. CDR3 sequence: CASSLDRRSTEAFF. The CDR3 nucleotides are TGTGCCAGCAGCCTCGACCGGAGGAGCACTGAAGCTTTCTTT.

The chain couples TRBV29-1 to TRBJ2-2; 8 bases fit TRBD2. Trimming cost V 6 bases and J 1 base; bases outside gene matches: 4. This CDR3 spans 14 amino acids. Germline loops: CDR1 SQVTM, CDR2 ANQGSEA. CDR3 loop: CSVLAGRNTGELFF. DNA for the CDR3: TGCAGCGTCTTAGCGGGACGGAACACCGGGGAGCTGTTTTTT.

The gene calls are TRBV7-3 and TRBJ2-1; 7 bases map to TRBD2. CDR3 length: 15 residues. In germline, CDR1 is SGHTA, CDR2 FQGTGA. The trim removed 1 base at V and 10 bases at J, leaving 10 bases unmatched. The CDR3 DNA reads as TGTGCCAGCAGCTTAAACGGGCTGGGGGAGGGGGAGCAGTTCTTC. This translates into CASSLNGLGEGEQFF.

V gene TRBV6-1 combines with J gene TRBJ2-5, with D possibly matching TRBD2 (7 bases). Trimming cost V 1 base and J 4 bases, with 22 bases left between them. Per the germline V gene, CDR1 is MNHNS and CDR2 is SASEGT. CDR3 length equals 18 residues. CDR3 residues: CASSEEVGGLGYAETQYF. The DNA for the CDR3 is TGTGCCAGCAGTGAAGAGGTGGGGGGGCTAGGTTATGCAGAGACCCAGTACTTC.

The gene calls are TRBV19 and TRBJ2-7, with D tentatively TRBD2 (5 bases). Germline V gives CDR1 LNHDA, CDR2 SQIVND (reference sequence). Trimming removed 4 bases at V and 7 bases at J, with 11 bases between. This CDR3 comprises 12 residues. Here the CDR3 reads CASSTPRGEQYF. The CDR3 nucleotides read TGTGCCAGTAGTACCCCCAGAGGGGAGCAGTACTTC.

The chain carries TRBV28 and TRBJ2-2; 7 positions match TRBD1. The CDR3 is 13 amino acids. J gave up 7 bases and V 2 bases, and 1 base lay outside the gene matches. Germline V gives CDR1 MDHEN, CDR2 SYDVKM. DNA of the CDR3: TGTGCCAGCAGTTTAAGGGGGCGCGGGGAGCTGTTTTTT. Amino acids: CASSLRGRGELFF.

The genes are TRBV7-2 and TRBJ2-3; 9 nucleotides line up with TRBD2. V shed 1 base, J shed 5 bases, and the junction held 4 bases outside the gene matches. This CDR3 spans 15 amino acids. CDR1 SGHTA and CDR2 FQGNSA come from the germline V gene. CDR3 sequence: CASSLGLAGEDTQYF. CDR3 bases: TGTGCCAGCAGCTTAGGGTTAGCGGGGGAAGATACGCAGTATTTT. The complete variable domain, with remaining parts taken from reference TRBV7-2 and TRBJ2-3, reads GAGVSQSPSNKVTEKGKDVELRCDPISGHTALYWYRQSLGQGLEFLIYFQGNSAPDKSGLPSDRFSAERTGGSVSTLTIQRTQQEDSAVYLCASSLGLAGEDTQYFGPGTRLTVL.

The chain combines TRBV15 with TRBJ1-2; D is ambiguous. Trimming left V 8 bases short and J 3 bases short, with 7 bases between. Germline V CDR1 and CDR2: LNHNV, YYDKDF (reference sequence). The CDR3 is made up of 11 amino acids. The CDR3: CATSGHYGYTF. The DNA of the CDR3 is TGTGCCACCTCTGGGCACTATGGCTACACCTTC.

V usage is TRBV7-9 and J usage is TRBJ1-2; D unclear. Trimming cost V 5 bases and J 4 bases, with 14 bases left between them. CDR1 is SEHNR, CDR2 FQNEAQ, per germline (reference sequence). The CDR3 totals 14 residues. CDR3 in amino acids: CASSPEAGFYGYTF. DNA of the CDR3: TGTGCCAGCAGCCCCGAGGCTGGATTCTATGGCTACACCTTC.

The chain uses TRBV28 and TRBJ1-1; TRBD1 agrees at 12 bases. V gave up 4 bases and J gave up 11 bases; unmatched junction bases: 20. The CDR3 consists of 18 residues. Looked up from germline, CDR1 is MDHEN and CDR2 is SYDVKM. DNA for the CDR3: TGTGCCAGCAGTTCCTATTCCGGGACAGGGGGCTCGGTTCTGTGGGCTTTCTTT. Encoded protein: CASSSYSGTGGSVLWAFF.

The gene calls are TRBV10-1 and TRBJ2-2, with TRBD1 as a possible D gene (6 bases). Germline V CDR1 and CDR2: WNHNN, SYGVQD (reference sequence). The CDR3 totals 15 residues. The V and J ends lost 6 bases and 0 bases respectively, with 11 bases between them. CDR3 sequence: CASSRDTANTGELFF. Written as DNA, the CDR3 is TGCGCCAGCAGCCGGGACACCGCGAACACCGGGGAGCTGTTTTTT.

This clone appeared once. The chain combines TRBV11-2 with TRBJ2-5; TRBD1 aligns across 8 bases. The germline gives CDR1 SGHAT, CDR2 FQNNGV. The ends lost 0 bases at V and 5 bases at J; junction bases unmatched: 5. This CDR3 comprises 15 residues. This CDR3 is CASSLDRQGSETQYF. The CDR3 DNA reads as TGTGCCAGCAGCTTAGATAGACAGGGGTCGGAGACCCAGTACTTC.

This rearrangement joins TRBV29-1 to TRBJ1-1; a weak D match, TRBD1 (5 bases). The V end lost 6 bases, the J end lost 0 bases, and 14 bases lay between the germline ends. CDR1 and CDR2 from the germline V gene are SQVTM and ANQGSEA. The CDR3 spans 14 residues. The chain's CDR3 is CSVAGPFMNTEAFF. The DNA for the CDR3 is TGCAGCGTAGCGGGGCCCTTTATGAACACTGAAGCTTTCTTT. Full variable domain (remainder filled in from reference TRBV29-1 and TRBJ1-1): SAVISQKPSRDICQRGTSLTIQCQVDSQVTMMFWYRQQPGQSLTLIATANQGSEATYESGFVIDKFPISRPNLTFSTLTVSNMSPEDSSIYLCSVAGPFMNTEAFFGQGTRLTVV.

This rearrangement joins TRBV27 to TRBJ1-1, with a weak D call TRBD1 (6 bases). V lost 2 bases and J lost 6, with 10 bases in between. The CDR3 contains 13 residues. The V gene's germline CDR1 is MNHEY and CDR2 SMNVEV (reference sequence). The CDR3 is CASSLLGQSEAFF. The CDR3 DNA is TGTGCCAGCAGTTTACTAGGACAGTCTGAAGCTTTCTTT.

The chain recombines TRBV28 with TRBJ2-1; 7 bases agree with TRBD2. The germline CDR1 and CDR2 sequences are MDHEN and SYDVKM. Trimming removed 3 bases from V and 2 bases from J; junction bases left unmatched: 7. The CDR3 contains 16 residues. CDR3 residues: CASSFASGGAYNEQFF. The CDR3 DNA reads as TGTGCCAGCAGTTTCGCTAGCGGAGGGGCCTACAATGAGCAGTTCTTC.